These 18 T cell receptor beta chains were sequenced from one sample in a study of shared clonotypes between healthy human individuals. Assay: immunoSEQ multiplex PCR; the TCRdb copy retains only in-frame clones and omits some. The table shows millions of clones, with about 94% occurring only once. Terminally differentiated effector memory CD45RA+ cells were left out of the naive CD8 fraction, which was CD45RO-negative and positively selected for CCR7. Input material: naive CD8+ T cells sorted from blood. Receptors were obtained from a man aged 18 to 30 in good health.

The J gene is TRBJ2-5, the V gene TRBV4-3; D is possibly TRBD1 (6 bases). CDR1 and CDR2 from the germline V gene are LGHNA and YSLEER. The CDR3 extends over 16 amino acids. V lost 0 bases and J lost 1, with 12 bases in between. CDR3: CASSQDLGALQETQYF. CDR3 sequence (DNA): TGCGCCAGCAGCCAAGATTTGGGGGCGCTCCAAGAGACCCAGTACTTC.

The V call is TRBV9, the J call TRBJ2-1; D not certain. V lost 4 bases to trimming and J lost 7 bases, with 9 bases between them. The CDR3 contains 12 residues. Germline V gives CDR1 SGDLS, CDR2 YYNGEE. CDR3: CASSPPVNEQFF. The CDR3 DNA sequence: TGTGCCAGCAGCCCCCCAGTGAATGAGCAGTTCTTC. Together with reference TRBV9 and TRBJ2-1, the CDR3 gives the full variable domain: DSGVTQTPKHLITATGQRVTLRCSPRSGDLSVYWYQQSLDQGLQFLIQYYNGEERAKGNILERFSAQQFPDLHSELNLSSLELGDSALYFCASSPPVNEQFFGPGTRLTVL.

The chain combines TRBV2 with TRBJ2-3; 9 bases line up with TRBD2. Germline assignment: CDR1 SNHLY and CDR2 FYNNEI. V trimming: 2 bases; J trimming: 4 bases; junction bases outside the gene matches: 7. This CDR3 has 16 amino acids. The CDR3 DNA sequence: TGTGCCAGCAGTGAATGGACTAGCGAGGGTGCAGATACGCAGTATTTT. Translated, it gives CASSEWTSEGADTQYF.

On this clone: This sample includes further DNA sequences coding for the same CDR3. The genes are TRBV6-5 and TRBJ2-3; 12 positions match TRBD2. CDR1 is MNHEY, CDR2 SVGAGI, per germline. V trimming: 6 bases; J trimming: 6 bases; junction bases outside the gene matches: 7. The CDR3 is 15 amino acids. CDR3 bases: TGTGCCAGCAGCCTAGCGGGAGGGCTAGGGGATACGCAGTATTTT. Translation gives CASSLAGGLGDTQYF.

V and J are TRBV5-1 and TRBJ2-1; no reliable D call. Germline V gene sequence: CDR1 SGHRS, CDR2 YFSETQ. The CDR3 is 15 amino acids. The V and J ends lost 4 bases and 8 bases respectively, with 19 bases between them. CDR3: CASSLRVPGPDEQFF. The DNA of the CDR3 is TGCGCCAGCAGCCTACGTGTCCCCGGGCCTGATGAGCAGTTCTTC.

V is TRBV27 and J is TRBJ2-7; D gene uncertain. The CDR3 extends over 15 amino acids. Germline V gene lookup returns CDR1 MNHEY and CDR2 SMNVEV (reference sequence). V was trimmed by 3 bases and J by 6 bases, leaving 18 bases between them. The CDR3 region has the DNA TGTGCCAGCAGTTTCACCGGGCCTTTCTTGGGCGAGCAGTACTTC. Protein: CASSFTGPFLGEQYF.

Only one count was recorded for this clone. The chain has TRBV4-2 and TRBJ1-6; D is uncertain. Per germline, CDR1 LGHNA and CDR2 YNFKEQ. CDR3 length equals 13 residues. V was pared by 4 bases and J by 10 bases, with 11 bases between. The CDR3 DNA reads as TGTGCCAGCAGCCCTACGGCTGGGTCACCCCTCCACTTT. It specifies CASSPTAGSPLHF.

CDR3 sequence reads: CASSQELGQGVGAKNIQYF. CDR3 nucleotide sequence: TGCGCCAGCAGCCAAGAATTGGGACAGGGGGTTGGGGCCAAAAACATTCAGTACTTC. The chain joins TRBV4-3 to TRBJ2-4, with 11 bases lining up with TRBD1. The CDR3 is 19 amino acids. The germline gives CDR1 LGHNA, CDR2 YSLEER. V lost 0 bases to trimming and J lost 1 base; unmatched junction nucleotides: 8.

As for this clone: Relative to the germline gene, one junction end is altered; a read error may explain this. V gene TRBV9 combines with J gene TRBJ2-5, with TRBD2 matching 11 bases. Germline CDR1 and CDR2: SGDLS and YYNGEE. The CDR3 is 13 residues long. CDR3 sequence (DNA): TGTGCCAGTAGCGGGAGGGGAGAAGGGACCCAGTACTTC. It translates to CASSGRGEGTQYF.

As concerns this clone: Other nucleotide sequences from this sample produce the same CDR3. This chain joins TRBV4-1 and TRBJ2-7; 8 bases are a match to TRBD1. The V and J ends lost 4 bases and 2 bases, in that order; junction bases with no gene match: 7. Germline CDR1 reads MGHRA; CDR2 reads YSYEKL. CDR3 size: 15 residues. CDR3 in DNA: TGCGCCAGCAGCCCTGGACAGGGAGTTACCTACGAGCAGTACTTC. Its translation: CASSPGQGVTYEQYF.

The V gene is TRBV4-3, the J gene TRBJ2-3; 11 nucleotides match TRBD2. After removal of 0 bases from V and 1 base from J, the junction contained 6 bases not matched to a gene. There are 18 residues in the CDR3. In germline, CDR1 is LGHNA, CDR2 YSLEER. The CDR3 region is CASSQDPGGLAGTDTQYF. DNA of the CDR3: TGCGCCAGCAGCCAAGATCCCGGGGGACTAGCGGGCACAGATACGCAGTATTTT.

J is TRBJ2-7 and V is TRBV11-2, with D unclear. Germline CDR1 SGHAT, CDR2 FQNNGV. The V end was cut by 1 base, the J end by 4 bases, with 14 bases between. The CDR3 runs 15 residues. This CDR3 is CASSLGGPSLYEQYF. In DNA form, the CDR3 reads TGTGCCAGCAGCTTAGGAGGCCCTTCGTTATACGAGCAGTACTTC.

Comments on this clone: This CDR3 is also generated by other DNA sequences in the sample. The chain joins TRBV27 to TRBJ2-6, with no clear D. V was cut by 2 bases and J by 2 bases, with 7 bases left in between. Per the germline V gene, CDR1 is MNHEY and CDR2 is SMNVEV (reference sequence). This CDR3 contains 15 residues. CDR3: CASSLTGAGANVLTF. The DNA of the CDR3 is TGTGCCAGCAGTTTAACTGGGGCTGGGGCCAACGTCCTGACTTTC.

In this sample, this clone turned up once. The CDR3 bases are TGTGCCACCCAACGGACAGGGGGCCCCTACGAGCAGTACTTC. This translates into CATQRTGGPYEQYF. This rearrangement joins TRBV6-5 to TRBJ2-7, with 11 bases that match TRBD1. The CDR3 runs 14 residues. Germline assignment: CDR1 MNHEY and CDR2 SVGAGI. Losses at the gene ends were 10 bases for V and 2 bases for J; bases not matched to a gene: 7.

As concerns this clone: The sample contains more than one DNA sequence encoding this CDR3. This rearrangement joins TRBV27 to TRBJ1-1; D is unresolved. Germline CDR1 reads MNHEY; CDR2 reads SMNVEV (reference sequence). Trimming left V 6 bases short and J 2 bases short, with 10 bases between. This CDR3 is built from 13 residues. This chain's CDR3 is CASSLLGNTEAFF. The CDR3 DNA follows: TGTGCCAGCAGCCTACTGGGAAACACTGAAGCTTTCTTT.

V usage is TRBV7-7 and J usage is TRBJ2-2; 7 nucleotides align to TRBD1. Unmatched junction bases numbered 9, after V lost 11 bases and J lost 0 bases. This CDR3 region has 15 residues. Per the germline V gene, CDR1 is SSHAT and CDR2 is FNYEAQ (reference sequence). The CDR3 loop is CALRDSTSNTGELFF. In DNA form, the CDR3 reads TGTGCCCTAAGGGACAGTACGTCGAACACCGGGGAGCTGTTTTTT.

The genes are TRBV5-6 and TRBJ2-3; 8 bases map to TRBD2. CDR1 is SGHDT, CDR2 YYEEEE, per germline. Unmatched junction bases numbered 9, after V lost 4 bases and J lost 2 bases. There are 16 residues in the CDR3. CDR3: CASSQATSGHTDTQYF. CDR3 DNA: TGTGCCAGCAGCCAAGCAACTAGCGGCCACACAGATACGCAGTATTTT.

The chain recombines TRBV9 with TRBJ2-7; 7 positions agree with TRBD1. Germline V gives CDR1 SGDLS, CDR2 YYNGEE. Losses at the gene ends were 0 bases for V and 8 bases for J; bases not matched to a gene: 11. This CDR3 comprises 15 residues. CDR3 DNA sequence: TGTGCCAGCAGCGTAGCCGGGACAGACTTTGAAAAGCAGTACTTC. It translates to CASSVAGTDFEKQYF.